The entry below describes one T cell receptor (beta chain). Its target is not known. The data were taken from a study of cytomegalovirus exposure and HLA in healthy donors. Study-wide background: Researchers previously reported finding 90 million to 130 million unique TCR beta sequences from roughly 200 million T cells. Overall study results and limits: According to a later analysis, donors in an Asian-associated ancestry cluster reportedly had fewer N-insertions than the roughly 670-donor mean. A link between a missense DCLRE1C variant and TCR beta V- and J-gene trimming emerged from a later analysis.

This CDR3 spans 17 amino acids. CDR1 is SGHRS, CDR2 YFSETQ, per germline. V lost 0 bases, J lost 7 bases, and 10 bases stayed unmatched. All the people who gave samples were healthy bone marrow donors. Primers: 60 Vbeta forward and 13 Jbeta reverse. TCRdb keeps only in-frame clones here, not all; method: immunoSEQ multiplex PCR. The sample shows approximately 100,000 clones, around 77% of them seen only once. The source is a man in his forties in good health and CMV-seropositive. The chain has TRBV5-1 and TRBJ1-5; TRBD1 agrees at 10 bases. Sequencing was done on a sample of PBMCs. This CDR3 is CASSLGPRTGGLQPQHF. In DNA, the CDR3 is TGCGCCAGCAGCTTGGGGCCTCGGACAGGGGGTCTCCAGCCCCAGCATTTT.